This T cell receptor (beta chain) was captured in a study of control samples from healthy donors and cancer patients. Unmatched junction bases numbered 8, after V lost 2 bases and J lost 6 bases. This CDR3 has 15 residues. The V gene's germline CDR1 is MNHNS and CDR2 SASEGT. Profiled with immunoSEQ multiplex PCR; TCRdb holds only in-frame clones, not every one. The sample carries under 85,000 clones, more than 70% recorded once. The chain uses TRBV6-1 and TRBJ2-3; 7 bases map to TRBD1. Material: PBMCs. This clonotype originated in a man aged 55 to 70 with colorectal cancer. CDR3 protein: CASSESGGQYDTQYF. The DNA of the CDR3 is TGTGCCAGCAGTGAATCAGGGGGACAGTATGATACGCAGTATTTT.